The rows below give T cell receptor beta chains drawn from one sample of a study of cytomegalovirus exposure and HLA in healthy donors. TCRdb's table, derived via immunoSEQ multiplex PCR, lists solely in-frame clones and lacks some. The repertoire holds hundreds of thousands of clones, under 80% seen once, with 2% to 2.5% in the top ten. Sequences were obtained from PBMCs. Source of these receptors: a female donor in good health and CMV-seronegative. Each CDR3 is given with its conserved first and last residue. Each record gives: D gene, clone size, V gene, J gene, CDR3 DNA, CDR3 protein. The D gene is left open where the match is weak. The size field is filled for only some rows; it gives once, few, many or a size class.

TRBD1,.,TRBV28,TRBJ2-2,TGTGCCAGCAGCACGCCAGGGACAGGGAACACCGGGGAGCTGTTTTTT,CASSTPGTGNTGELFF
TRBD2,few,TRBV11-2,TRBJ2-1,TGTGCCAGCAGCGCCGGGACTAGCCTAGCAAATGAGCAGTTCTTC,CASSAGTSLANEQFF
.,.,TRBV2,TRBJ1-5,TGTGCCAGCAGTGAAACAGGTAATCAGCCCCAGCATTTT,CASSETGNQPQHF
.,.,TRBV5-4,TRBJ1-2,TGTGCCAGCAGCTTGGCGGGTCTGTCCTATGGCTACACCTTC,CASSLAGLSYGYTF
TRBD2,few,TRBV28,TRBJ2-5,TGTGCCAGCAGGGGGGGGAGGGCCGGAGCAGAGACCCAGTACTTC,CASRGGRAGAETQYF
TRBD1,.,TRBV5-8,TRBJ2-3,TGTGCCAGCAGCTTGGACAGGGGAGATACGCAGTATTTT,CASSLDRGDTQYF
TRBD1,.,TRBV12-5,TRBJ1-4,TGTGCTAGTGGTGCGGGACAGGCTGCAACTAATGAAAAACTGTTTTTT,CASGAGQAATNEKLFF
TRBD1,.,TRBV30,TRBJ1-1,TGTGCCTGGAGTGAGATAGGGGGCGGTGAAGCTTTCTTT,CAWSEIGGGEAFF
.,.,TRBV5-1,TRBJ1-5,TGCGCCAGCAGCTTCGATCCAGAGGGTCAGCCCCAGCATTTT,CASSFDPEGQPQHF
.,.,TRBV7-3,TRBJ2-5,TGTGCCAGCAGCTTAATACAGCAAGAGACCCAGTACTTC,CASSLIQQETQYF
.,.,TRBV6-1,TRBJ2-7,TGTGCCAGCAGTGAAGCCCTAACCTACGAGCAGTACTTC,CASSEALTYEQYF
TRBD1,.,TRBV5-4,TRBJ2-3,TGTGCCAGCAGCTTGCTTGGACAGGGGGGTCTAGATACGCAGTATTTT,CASSLLGQGGLDTQYF
TRBD1,.,TRBV2,TRBJ2-7,TGTGCCAGCAGCCCGACCGGGACAGGGACGTCCGAGCAGTACTTC,CASSPTGTGTSEQYF
TRBD1,.,TRBV5-1,TRBJ2-7,TGCGCCAGCAGCTCCAATCCCGGGACAGAATACGAGCAGTACTTC,CASSSNPGTEYEQYF